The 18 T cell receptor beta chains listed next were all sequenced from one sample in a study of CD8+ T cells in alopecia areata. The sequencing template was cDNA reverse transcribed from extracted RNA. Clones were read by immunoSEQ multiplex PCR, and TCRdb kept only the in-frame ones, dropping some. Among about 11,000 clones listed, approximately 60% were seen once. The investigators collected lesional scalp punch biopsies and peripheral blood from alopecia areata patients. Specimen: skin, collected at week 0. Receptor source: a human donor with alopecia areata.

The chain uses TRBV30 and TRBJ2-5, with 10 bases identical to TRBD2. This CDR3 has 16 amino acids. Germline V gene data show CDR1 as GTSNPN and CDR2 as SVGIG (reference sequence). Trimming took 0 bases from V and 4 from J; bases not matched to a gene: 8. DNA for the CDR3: TGTGCCTGGAGTGTATTATCTAGCGGGAGTAGAGAGACCCAGTACTTC. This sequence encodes CAWSVLSSGSRETQYF. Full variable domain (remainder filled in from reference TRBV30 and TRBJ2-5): SQTIHQWPATLVQPVGSPLSLECTVEGTSNPNLYWYRQAAGRGLQLLFYSVGIGQISSEVPQNLSASRPQDRQFILSSKKLLLSDSGFYLCAWSVLSSGSRETQYFGPGTRLLVL.

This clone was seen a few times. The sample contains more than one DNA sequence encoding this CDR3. CDR3 in DNA: TGTGCCAGCAGACGACAGAACACTGAAGCTTTCTTT. Amino acid sequence: CASRRQNTEAFF. The chain couples TRBV11-2 to TRBJ1-1; D not certain. The length of the CDR3 is 12 residues. The V end was cut by 6 bases, the J end by 1 base, with 6 bases between. Germline assignment: CDR1 SGHAT and CDR2 FQNNGV. The full variable domain, completed using reference TRBV11-2 and TRBJ1-1, is EAGVAQSPRYKIIEKRQSVAFWCNPISGHATLYWYQQILGQGPKLLIQFQNNGVVDDSQLPKDRFSAERLKGVDSTLKIQPAKLEDSAVYLCASRRQNTEAFFGQGTRLTVV.

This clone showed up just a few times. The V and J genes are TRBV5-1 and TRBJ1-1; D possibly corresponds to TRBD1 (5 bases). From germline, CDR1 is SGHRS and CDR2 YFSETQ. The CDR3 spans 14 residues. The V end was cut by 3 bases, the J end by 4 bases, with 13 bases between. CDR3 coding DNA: TGCGCCAGCAGCTATGGGGGTGATCGCACTGAAGCTTTCTTT. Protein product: CASSYGGDRTEAFF.

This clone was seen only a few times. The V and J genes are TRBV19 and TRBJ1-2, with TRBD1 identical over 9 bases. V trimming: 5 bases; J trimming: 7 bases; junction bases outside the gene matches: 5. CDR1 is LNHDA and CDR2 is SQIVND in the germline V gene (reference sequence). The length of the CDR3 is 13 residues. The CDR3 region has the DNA TGTGCCAGTAGTGCACAGGGGGCGGCTGGCTACACCTTC. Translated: CASSAQGAAGYTF.

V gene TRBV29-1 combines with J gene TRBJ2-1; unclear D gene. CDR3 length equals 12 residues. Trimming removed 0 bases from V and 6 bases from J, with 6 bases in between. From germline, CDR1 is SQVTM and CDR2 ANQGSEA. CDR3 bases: TGCAGCGTTGAAGAGTTCAGCAATGAGCAGTTCTTC. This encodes CSVEEFSNEQFF.

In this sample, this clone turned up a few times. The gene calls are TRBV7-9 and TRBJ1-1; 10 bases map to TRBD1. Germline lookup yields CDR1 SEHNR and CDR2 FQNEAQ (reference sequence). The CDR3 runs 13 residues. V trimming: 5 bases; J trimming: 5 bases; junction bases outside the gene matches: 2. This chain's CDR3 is CASSLGQGTEAFF. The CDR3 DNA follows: TGTGCCAGCAGCCTGGGACAGGGGACTGAAGCTTTCTTT. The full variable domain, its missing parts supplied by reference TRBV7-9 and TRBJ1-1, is DTGVSQNPRHKITKRGQNVTFRCDPISEHNRLYWYRQTLGQGPEFLTYFQNEAQLEKSRLLSDRFSAERPKGSFSTLEIQRTEQGDSAMYLCASSLGQGTEAFFGQGTRLTVV.

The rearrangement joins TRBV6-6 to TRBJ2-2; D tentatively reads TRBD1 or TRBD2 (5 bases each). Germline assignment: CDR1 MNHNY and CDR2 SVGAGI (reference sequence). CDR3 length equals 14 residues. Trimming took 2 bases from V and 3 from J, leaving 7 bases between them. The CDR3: CASSYGTYTGELFF. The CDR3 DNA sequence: TGTGCCAGCAGTTACGGGACCTACACCGGGGAGCTGTTTTTT.

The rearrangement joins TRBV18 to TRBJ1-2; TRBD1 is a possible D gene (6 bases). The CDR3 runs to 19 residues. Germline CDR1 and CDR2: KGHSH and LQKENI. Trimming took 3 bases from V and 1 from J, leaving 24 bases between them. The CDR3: CASSPAMGHPYIFNYGYTF. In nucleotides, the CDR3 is TGTGCCAGCTCACCCGCGATGGGACACCCCTATATTTTTAACTATGGCTACACCTTC.

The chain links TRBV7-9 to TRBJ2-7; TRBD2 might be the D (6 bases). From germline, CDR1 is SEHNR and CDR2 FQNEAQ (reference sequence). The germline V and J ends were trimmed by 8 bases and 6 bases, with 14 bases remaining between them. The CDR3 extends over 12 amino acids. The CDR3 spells CASRGRFSEQYF. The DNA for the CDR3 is TGTGCCAGCCGGGGGAGGTTTAGCGAGCAGTACTTC.

CDR3 DNA sequence: TGTGCCAGCAGTGATCGACAGGGGGCGAACACTGAAGCTTTCTTT. Protein product: CASSDRQGANTEAFF. This chain uses TRBV25-1 with TRBJ1-1, with 10 bases fitting TRBD1. The CDR3 has 15 amino acids. Germline V gene sequence: CDR1 MGHDK, CDR2 SYGVNS. Unmatched junction bases numbered 2, after V lost 3 bases and J lost 1 base.

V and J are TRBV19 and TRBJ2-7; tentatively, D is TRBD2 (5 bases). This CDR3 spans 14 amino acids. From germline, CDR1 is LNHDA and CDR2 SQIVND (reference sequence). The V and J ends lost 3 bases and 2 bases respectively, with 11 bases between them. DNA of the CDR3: TGTGCCAGTAGTATTTTGGACGGGACCTACGAGCAGTACTTC. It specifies CASSILDGTYEQYF.

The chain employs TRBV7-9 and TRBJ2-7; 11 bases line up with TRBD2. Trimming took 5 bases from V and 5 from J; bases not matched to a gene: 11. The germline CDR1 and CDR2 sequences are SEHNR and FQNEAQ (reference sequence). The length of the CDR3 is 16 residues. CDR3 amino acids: CASSQGTSGSRHEQYF. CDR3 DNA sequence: TGTGCCAGCAGCCAAGGGACTAGCGGCTCCAGGCACGAGCAGTACTTC.

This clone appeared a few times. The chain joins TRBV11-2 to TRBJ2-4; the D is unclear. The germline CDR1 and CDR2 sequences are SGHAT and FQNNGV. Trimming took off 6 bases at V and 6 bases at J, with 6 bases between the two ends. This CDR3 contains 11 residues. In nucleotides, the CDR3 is TGTGCCAGCAGAAGGGTAAACATTCAGTACTTC. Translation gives CASRRVNIQYF. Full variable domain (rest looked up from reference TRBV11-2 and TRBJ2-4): EAGVAQSPRYKIIEKRQSVAFWCNPISGHATLYWYQQILGQGPKLLIQFQNNGVVDDSQLPKDRFSAERLKGVDSTLKIQPAKLEDSAVYLCASRRVNIQYFGAGTRLSVL.

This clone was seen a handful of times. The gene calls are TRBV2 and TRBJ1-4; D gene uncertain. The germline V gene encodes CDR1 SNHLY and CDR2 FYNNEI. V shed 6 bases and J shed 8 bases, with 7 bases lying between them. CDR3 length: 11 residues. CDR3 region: CASRIEEKLFF. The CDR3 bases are TGTGCCAGCAGAATCGAGGAAAAACTGTTTTTT.

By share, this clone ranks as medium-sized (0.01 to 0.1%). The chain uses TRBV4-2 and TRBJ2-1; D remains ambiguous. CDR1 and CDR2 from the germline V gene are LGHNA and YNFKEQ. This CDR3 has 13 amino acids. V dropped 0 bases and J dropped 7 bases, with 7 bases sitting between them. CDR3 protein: CASSQDMGNEQFF. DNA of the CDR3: TGTGCCAGCAGCCAAGACATGGGGAATGAGCAGTTCTTC.

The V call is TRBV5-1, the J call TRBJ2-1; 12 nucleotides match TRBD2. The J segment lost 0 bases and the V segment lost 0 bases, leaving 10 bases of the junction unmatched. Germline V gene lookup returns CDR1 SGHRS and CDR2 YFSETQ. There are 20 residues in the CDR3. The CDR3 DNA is TGCGCCAGCAGCTTGGCCCGGCTAGCGGGAGGGCCTAACTCCTACAATGAGCAGTTCTTC. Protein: CASSLARLAGGPNSYNEQFF.

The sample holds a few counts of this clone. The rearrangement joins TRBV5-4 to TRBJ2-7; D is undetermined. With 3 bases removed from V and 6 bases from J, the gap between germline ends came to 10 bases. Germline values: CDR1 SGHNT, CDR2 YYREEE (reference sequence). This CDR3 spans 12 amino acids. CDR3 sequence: CASSWPLSEQYF. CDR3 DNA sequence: TGTGCCAGCAGCTGGCCATTAAGCGAGCAGTACTTC.

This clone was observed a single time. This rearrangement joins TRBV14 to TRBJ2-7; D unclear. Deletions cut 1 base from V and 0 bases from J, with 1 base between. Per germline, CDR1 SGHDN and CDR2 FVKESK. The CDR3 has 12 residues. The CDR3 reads CASSQASYEQYF. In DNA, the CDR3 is TGTGCCAGCAGCCAAGCCTCCTACGAGCAGTACTTC.